This T cell receptor (beta chain) was found in a study of T-cell reconstitution after alpha-beta-depleted transplantation in children. Preparation of the TCRbeta library used unique molecular identifiers. TCRdb re-called the PCR reads through MiXCR, storing one row per CDR3 protein. The sample shows 100,000 to 120,000 distinct CDR3 sequences, 10% to 13% of them seen only once. This clonotype occurred many times. Sequencing used PBMCs from the stem cell graft donor, obtained from the stem cell graft. The source of this sequence is a human donor who donated a stem cell graft to a child with acute lymphoblastic leukemia.

CDR3 coding DNA: TGTGCCAGCAGCTTCGACCTCACAGATACGCAGTATTTT. This translates into CASSFDLTDTQYF. This chain connects TRBV28 to TRBJ2-3; D ambiguous. CDR1 and CDR2 from the germline V gene are MDHEN and SYDVKM. Trimming stripped 6 bases from V and 2 bases from J, with 9 bases between. CDR3 length equals 13 residues.